This TCR beta chain was observed in a study of blood T cell repertoires in COVID-19. Looking at the study overall: Specimens from acute and convalescent COVID-19 originated in the United States, Italy and Spain. PBMCs, B-cell-depleted T cells, or T cells were the source of the cDNA or gDNA that made up the material.

Per the authors' pipeline: How many nucleated cells were present was estimated from reference gene primer amplification. Sequenced by immunoSEQ multiplex PCR; TCRdb stores in-frame clones only, minus some. V and J calls and clone size are those listed in that table; D and trimming were worked out from the DNA. The sample has approximately 97,000 clones, 70% to 90% seen once. V lost 5 bases and J 3 bases, leaving 14 bases between the germline ends. This CDR3 has 14 residues. This TCR was recovered from a man aged 45-65 years with active COVID-19. What was sequenced was peripheral blood. The V gene is TRBV23-1, the J gene TRBJ2-7; D perhaps matches TRBD1 (6 bases). TRBV23-1 is treated as an ORF (open reading frame) with a function not yet certain. In DNA form, the CDR3 reads TGCGCCAGCAGTTCCCGGGACAAAGACTACGAGCAGTACTTC. Translating gives CASSSRDKDYEQYF.